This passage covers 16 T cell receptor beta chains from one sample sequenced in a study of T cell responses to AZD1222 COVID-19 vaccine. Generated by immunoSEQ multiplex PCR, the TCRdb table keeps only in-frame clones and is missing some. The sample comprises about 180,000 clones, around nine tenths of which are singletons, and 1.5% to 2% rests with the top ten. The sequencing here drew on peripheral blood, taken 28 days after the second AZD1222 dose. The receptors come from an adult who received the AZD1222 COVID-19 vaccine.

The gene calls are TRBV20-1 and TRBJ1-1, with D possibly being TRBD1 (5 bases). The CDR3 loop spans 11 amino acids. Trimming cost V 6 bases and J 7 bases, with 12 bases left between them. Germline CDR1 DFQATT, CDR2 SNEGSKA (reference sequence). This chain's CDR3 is CSASGLIEAFF. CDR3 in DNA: TGCAGTGCATCGGGACTGATTGAAGCTTTCTTT.

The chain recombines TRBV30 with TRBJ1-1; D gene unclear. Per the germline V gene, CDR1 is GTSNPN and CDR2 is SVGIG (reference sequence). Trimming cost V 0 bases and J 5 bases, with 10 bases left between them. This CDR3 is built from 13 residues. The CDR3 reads CAWSVQSDTEAFF. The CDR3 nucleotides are TGTGCCTGGAGTGTACAATCAGATACTGAAGCTTTCTTT.

The CDR3, as DNA: TGCGCCAGCAGTGACCCCGGGACAGGGAACACTGAAGCTTTCTTT. Its translation: CASSDPGTGNTEAFF. The chain carries TRBV10-1 and TRBJ1-1; 8 nucleotides agree with TRBD1. The CDR3 runs to 15 residues. The V gene's germline CDR1 is WNHNN and CDR2 SYGVQD (reference sequence). J lost 1 base, V lost 3 bases, and 4 bases had no gene match.

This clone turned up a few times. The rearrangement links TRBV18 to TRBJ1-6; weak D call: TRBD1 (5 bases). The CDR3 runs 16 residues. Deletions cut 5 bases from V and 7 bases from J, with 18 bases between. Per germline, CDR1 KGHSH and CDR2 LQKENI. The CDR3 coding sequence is TGTGCCAGCTCATCATCCACACAGGTTCCGAATTCACCCCTCCACTTT. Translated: CASSSSTQVPNSPLHF.

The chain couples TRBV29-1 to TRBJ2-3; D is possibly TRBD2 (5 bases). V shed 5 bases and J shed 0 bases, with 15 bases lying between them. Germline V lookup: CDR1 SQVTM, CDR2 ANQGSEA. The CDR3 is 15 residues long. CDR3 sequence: CSVTRGVTSTDTQYF. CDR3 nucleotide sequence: TGCAGCGTTACTCGGGGAGTAACTAGCACAGATACGCAGTATTTT.

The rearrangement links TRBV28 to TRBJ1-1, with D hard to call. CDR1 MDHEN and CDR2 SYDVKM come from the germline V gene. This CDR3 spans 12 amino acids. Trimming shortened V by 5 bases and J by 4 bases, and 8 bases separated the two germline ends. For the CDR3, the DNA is TGTGCCAGCAGTCTGAGGGTCACTGAAGCTTTCTTT. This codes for CASSLRVTEAFF.

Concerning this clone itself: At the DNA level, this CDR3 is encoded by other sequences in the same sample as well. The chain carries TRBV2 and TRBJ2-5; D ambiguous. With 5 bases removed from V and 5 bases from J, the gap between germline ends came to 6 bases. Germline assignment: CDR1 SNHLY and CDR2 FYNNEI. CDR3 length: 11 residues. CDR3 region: CASSLQETQYF. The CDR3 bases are TGTGCCAGCAGTCTTCAGGAGACCCAGTACTTC.

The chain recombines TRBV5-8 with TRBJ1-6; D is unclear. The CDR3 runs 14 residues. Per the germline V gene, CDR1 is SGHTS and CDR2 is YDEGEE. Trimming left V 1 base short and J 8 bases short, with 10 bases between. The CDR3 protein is CASSLRDRDSPLHF. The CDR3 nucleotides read TGTGCCAGCAGCTTGAGGGATAGAGATTCACCCCTCCACTTT.

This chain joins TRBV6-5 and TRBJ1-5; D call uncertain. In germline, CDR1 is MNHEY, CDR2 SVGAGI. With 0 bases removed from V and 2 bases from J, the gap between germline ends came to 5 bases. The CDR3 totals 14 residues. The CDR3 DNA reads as TGTGCCAGCAGTTACTCTGGCGGCAATCAGCCCCAGCATTTT. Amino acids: CASSYSGGNQPQHF.

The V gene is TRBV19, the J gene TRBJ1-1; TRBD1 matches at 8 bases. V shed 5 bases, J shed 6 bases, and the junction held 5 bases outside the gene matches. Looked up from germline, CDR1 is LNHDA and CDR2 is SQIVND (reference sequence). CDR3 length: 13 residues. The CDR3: CASSAGQGPEAFF. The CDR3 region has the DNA TGTGCCAGTAGTGCTGGACAGGGACCTGAAGCTTTCTTT. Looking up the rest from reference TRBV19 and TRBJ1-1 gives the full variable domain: DGGITQSPKYLFRKEGQNVTLSCEQNLNHDAMYWYRQDPGQGLRLIYYSQIVNDFQKGDIAEGYSVSREKKESFPLTVTSAQKNPTAFYLCASSAGQGPEAFFGQGTRLTVV.

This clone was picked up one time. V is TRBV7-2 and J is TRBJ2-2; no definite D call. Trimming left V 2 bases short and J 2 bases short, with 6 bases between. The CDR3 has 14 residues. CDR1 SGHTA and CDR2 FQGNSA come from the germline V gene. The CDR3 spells CASSLPPNTGELFF. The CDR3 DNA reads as TGTGCCAGCAGCTTACCACCAAACACCGGGGAGCTGTTTTTT.

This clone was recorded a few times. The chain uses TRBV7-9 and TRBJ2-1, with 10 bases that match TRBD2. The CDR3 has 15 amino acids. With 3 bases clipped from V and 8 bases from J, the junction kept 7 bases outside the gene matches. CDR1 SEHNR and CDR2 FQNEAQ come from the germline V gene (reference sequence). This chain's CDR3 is CASSLGLANEDEQFF. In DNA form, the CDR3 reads TGTGCCAGCAGCTTGGGACTAGCGAACGAGGATGAGCAGTTCTTC.

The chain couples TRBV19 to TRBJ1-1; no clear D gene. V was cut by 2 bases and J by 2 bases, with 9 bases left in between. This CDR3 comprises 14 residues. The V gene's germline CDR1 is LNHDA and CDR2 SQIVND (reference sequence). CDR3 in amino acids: CASSISAVNTEAFF. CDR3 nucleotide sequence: TGTGCCAGTAGTATATCTGCGGTAAACACTGAAGCTTTCTTT.

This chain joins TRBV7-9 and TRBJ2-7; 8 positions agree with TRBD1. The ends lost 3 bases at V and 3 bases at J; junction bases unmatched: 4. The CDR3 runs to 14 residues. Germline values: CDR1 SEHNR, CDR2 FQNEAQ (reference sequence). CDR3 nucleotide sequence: TGTGCCAGCAGCTTGGCAGGGGGCGTCTACGAGCAGTACTTC. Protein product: CASSLAGGVYEQYF. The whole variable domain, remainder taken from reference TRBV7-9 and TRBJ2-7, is DTGVSQNPRHKITKRGQNVTFRCDPISEHNRLYWYRQTLGQGPEFLTYFQNEAQLEKSRLLSDRFSAERPKGSFSTLEIQRTEQGDSAMYLCASSLAGGVYEQYFGPGTRLTVT.

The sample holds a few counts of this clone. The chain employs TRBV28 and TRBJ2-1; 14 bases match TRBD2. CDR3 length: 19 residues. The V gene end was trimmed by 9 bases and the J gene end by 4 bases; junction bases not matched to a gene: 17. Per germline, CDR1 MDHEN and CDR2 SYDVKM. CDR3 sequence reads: CASKSLRLAGGRGYNEQFF. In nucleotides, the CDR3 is TGTGCCAGTAAAAGTTTGAGACTAGCGGGAGGGAGGGGATACAATGAGCAGTTCTTC. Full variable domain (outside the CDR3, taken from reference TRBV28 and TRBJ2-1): DVKVTQSSRYLVKRTGEKVFLECVQDMDHENMFWYRQDPGLGLRLIYFSYDVKMKEKGDIPEGYSVSREKKERFSLILESASTNQTSMYLCASKSLRLAGGRGYNEQFFGPGTRLTVL.

The CDR3 bases are TGCAGCGTTGAAATAGGAGAGGGGGAGCTGTTTTTT. Residues: CSVEIGEGELFF. V usage is TRBV29-1 and J usage is TRBJ2-2; D gene unclear. The V end lost 2 bases, the J end lost 8 bases, and 9 bases lay between the germline ends. The CDR3 length is 12 residues. The germline gives CDR1 SQVTM, CDR2 ANQGSEA.